The next 5 T cell receptor beta chains were all read from a single sample in a study of T cells in Graves' hyperthyroidism and ophthalmopathy. There were TCR beta CDR3 regions amplified from RNA transcripts. Carried out on the TCR CDR3, a first-round RT-PCR used the HTBI primer set. One entry per CDR3 protein results from TCRdb running MiXCR on the multiplex PCR reads. The sample records 350,000 or so distinct CDR3 sequences, 15% to 20% being singletons. Sequenced input: blood. All receptors derive from a woman aged 50 to 60 with Graves' hyperthyroidism.

V is TRBV2 and J is TRBJ2-5, with 8 positions matching TRBD1. Unmatched junction bases numbered 8, after V lost 9 bases and J lost 2 bases. The CDR3 runs 14 residues. Germline V gene sequence: CDR1 SNHLY, CDR2 FYNNEI. As DNA, the CDR3 is TGTGCCAGTAACGGACAGGGAATACAAGAGACCCAGTACTTC. This codes for CASNGQGIQETQYF.

This clonotype was detected many times. The rearrangement uses TRBV12-3 or TRBV12-4 and TRBJ2-7; 10 nucleotides agree with TRBD2. This CDR3 is built from 17 residues. The trim removed 0 bases at V and 6 bases at J, leaving 11 bases unmatched. Here the CDR3 DNA reads TGTGCCAGCAGTTTAGCTCTCAGCGGGGGGGTTTGTGGCGAGCAGTACGTC. Its translation: CASSLALSGGVCGEQYV.

This clonotype was seen repeatedly, ten times or more. This chain connects TRBV20-1 to TRBJ2-2; 8 nucleotides agree with TRBD2. The V gene's germline CDR1 is DFQATT and CDR2 SNEGSKA (reference sequence). V trimming: 1 base; J trimming: 4 bases; junction bases outside the gene matches: 5. This CDR3 contains 15 residues. CDR3 in amino acids: CSARGREGPTGELFF. As DNA, the CDR3 is TGCAGTGCTAGAGGTCGGGAGGGCCCCACCGGGGAGCTGTTTTTT.

This clonotype was seen many times. This chain joins TRBV2 and TRBJ1-2; possibly TRBD1 for D (6 bases). Looked up from germline, CDR1 is SNHLY and CDR2 is FYNNEI. The V gene lost 6 bases and the J gene lost 5 bases, with 16 bases spanning the gap. This CDR3 has 14 amino acids. The CDR3 sequence is CASRGATGIYGYTF. CDR3 nucleotides: TGTGCCAGCAGGGGTGCAACAGGGATTTATGGCTACACCTTC. Looking up the rest from reference TRBV2 and TRBJ1-2 gives the full variable domain: EPEVTQTPSHQVTQMGQEVILRCVPISNHLYFYWYRQILGQKVEFLVSFYNNEISEKSEIFDDQFSVERPDGSNFTLKIRSTKLEDSAMYFCASRGATGIYGYTFGSGTRLTVV.

J is TRBJ2-2 and V is TRBV5-1; D is possibly TRBD1 (6 bases). Trimming removed 3 bases from V and 0 bases from J, with 12 bases in between. There are 16 residues in the CDR3. Germline V CDR1 and CDR2: SGHRS, YFSETQ. The chain's CDR3 is CASSSKGTTNTGELFF. The CDR3 DNA reads as TGCGCCAGCAGCTCGAAAGGGACAACGAACACCGGGGAGCTGTTTTTT.